A selection of T cell receptor beta chains follows, all from one sample in a study of blood T cell repertoires in COVID-19. Profiling relied on immunoSEQ multiplex PCR, and the TCRdb table lists in-frame clones only, not all of them. The sample includes about 59,000 clones, 79% of them seen just once. Material: peripheral blood. These TCRs come from a man aged 55 to 70 with acute or convalescent COVID-19. Each CDR3 is given with its conserved first and last residue. Each record gives: J gene, clone size, D gene, V gene, CDR3 DNA, CDR3 protein. D genes are given only for firm matches. A row's size may be missing; if present it is once, few, many or a size class.

TRBJ1-2 | few | TRBD1 | TRBV28 | TGTGCCAGCAGTTTTCAGGGGGCAGGTGGCTATGGCTACACCTTC | CASSFQGAGGYGYTF
TRBJ2-3 | . | TRBD1 | TRBV15 | TGTGCCACCAGCGTCGCAGTATACTTAGTCTGGGACAGGGGGCGAGATACGCAGTATTTT | CATSVAVYLVWDRGRDTQYF
TRBJ1-1 | once | . | TRBV19 | TGTGCCAGTAGTACGGACGGGGGAGGTGAAGCTTTCTTT | CASSTDGGGEAFF
TRBJ2-3 | . | TRBD2 | TRBV7-3 | TGTGCCAGCAGCCCATCTAGCGGAAGCACAGATACGCAGTATTTT | CASSPSSGSTDTQYF
TRBJ2-5 | . | TRBD2 | TRBV6-2/TRBV6-3 | TGTGCCAGCACCCCTTTAGCGGGAGGAGGAGAGACCCAGTACTTC | CASTPLAGGGETQYF
TRBJ1-3 | once | TRBD1 | TRBV10-3 | TGTGCCATCAGCGACAGGGGAGGGAACACCATATATTTT | CAISDRGGNTIYF
TRBJ1-2 | . | . | TRBV12-5 | TGTGCTAGTGGTTTGTCTTCTACAGGGAACTACACCTTC | CASGLSSTGNYTF
TRBJ2-1 | . | TRBD2 | TRBV15 | TGTGCCACCAGCGGGGGGGGACGACCGAGCTCCTACAATGAGCAGTTCTTC | CATSGGGRPSSYNEQFF
TRBJ2-7 | . | . | TRBV5-4 | TGTGCCAGCAGCCCCTCAGTGGGGGACACTCACGAGCAGTACTTC | CASSPSVGDTHEQYF
TRBJ2-5 | . | TRBD1 | TRBV29-1 | TGCAGCGTTGTGGGGACAGTTAATGACCAAGAGACCCAGTACTTC | CSVVGTVNDQETQYF
TRBJ1-2 | . | TRBD1 | TRBV11-2 | TGTGCCAGCACTCCAACGACCGGGACAGGGGGCGCCCACTATGGCTACACCTTC | CASTPTTGTGGAHYGYTF
TRBJ2-1 | . | . | TRBV7-6 | TGTGCCAGCAGCTTAGAAGGAGGCTCCTACAATGAGCAGTTCTTC | CASSLEGGSYNEQFF
TRBJ1-2 | . | . | TRBV28 | TGTGCCAGCAGTTTAGGCCAGATGACAGGACTCAATGGCTACACCTTC | CASSLGQMTGLNGYTF
TRBJ1-3 | few | . | TRBV28 | TGTGCCAGCACTTTACAGGGAAACACCATATATTTT | CASTLQGNTIYF
TRBJ1-1 | . | TRBD1 | TRBV11-3 | TGTGCCAGCTCCACAGACAGGGGCCCTGAAGCTTTCTTT | CASSTDRGPEAFF
TRBJ1-1 | . | TRBD1 | TRBV11-3 | TGTGCCAGCAGCTTAAGTGCCGCAGGGGGAATGACTGAAGCTTTCTTT | CASSLSAAGGMTEAFF
TRBJ1-1 | few | TRBD1 | TRBV7-9 | TGTGCCAGCAGCAGCAAAGGGGGCATGAACACTGAAGCTTTCTTT | CASSSKGGMNTEAFF
TRBJ2-1 | . | . | TRBV7-2 | TGTGCCAGCAGCTTAGTCGCCCAGCGGACCAATGAGCAGTTCTTC | CASSLVAQRTNEQFF
TRBJ2-2 | . | . | TRBV28 | TGTGCCAGCAGTTTATTCGGGGGACTGAACACCGGGGAGCTGTTTTTT | CASSLFGGLNTGELFF
TRBJ1-2 | few | TRBD1 | TRBV2 | TGTGCCAGCAGCTCCTCAGGGGGTCGTGGCTACACCTTC | CASSSSGGRGYTF
TRBJ2-5 | . | TRBD2 | TRBV7-3 | TGTGCCAGCAGCTTAGGGGGGGTCCAAGAGACCCAGTACTTC | CASSLGGVQETQYF
TRBJ1-4 | . | TRBD1 | TRBV7-9 | TGTGCCAGCAGCGCTGGACAGGTTAAACTGTTTTTT | CASSAGQVKLFF
TRBJ1-1 | . | . | TRBV7-8 | TGTGCCAGCAGCTTTATGGGGGGTTATTCTCGGAACACTGAAGCTTTCTTT | CASSFMGGYSRNTEAFF
TRBJ2-5 | . | . | TRBV9 | TGTGCCAGCAGCACCCAGGGGACCCAGTACTTC | CASSTQGTQYF
TRBJ1-2 | . | . | TRBV28 | TGTGCCAGCAGCACCCTAGGGAGGCACTATGGCTACACCTTC | CASSTLGRHYGYTF
TRBJ2-3 | . | . | TRBV5-1 | TGCGCCAGCAGAGACTACCCCAGCACAGATACGCAGTATTTT | CASRDYPSTDTQYF
TRBJ2-1 | . | TRBD2 | TRBV28 | TGTGCCAGCAGTCCACTGGGACTAGCGGGAATATATGAGCAGTTCTTC | CASSPLGLAGIYEQFF
TRBJ2-5 | . | TRBD1 | TRBV6-2/TRBV6-3 | TGTGCCAGCAGTGCTCCAGGGGGTTTGGAGACCCAGTACTTC | CASSAPGGLETQYF
TRBJ2-1 | . | TRBD2 | TRBV11-1 | TGTGCCAGCAGCTCTAGCGGGAGGCTCTACAATGAGCAGTTCTTC | CASSSSGRLYNEQFF
TRBJ2-3 | . | TRBD2 | TRBV28 | TGTGCCAGCAGTTTAGATCAGGGACTAGCGGGGGATACGCAGTATTTT | CASSLDQGLAGDTQYF
TRBJ2-1 | . | TRBD2 | TRBV28 | TGTGCCAGCAGTTTCCCAGCGGGAGGGCCCCATGAGCAGTTCTTC | CASSFPAGGPHEQFF
TRBJ2-1 | few | TRBD2 | TRBV28 | TGTGCCAGCAGTTTGACTAGCGGTTATATTGCAAATGAGCAGTTCTTC | CASSLTSGYIANEQFF
TRBJ2-5 | . | TRBD1 | TRBV24-1 | TGTGCCACCAGTGGGGACAGGGAGGTGAGTCTCCAAGAGACCCAGTACTTC | CATSGDREVSLQETQYF
TRBJ1-5 | . | . | TRBV6-4 | TGTGCCAGCAGGCCGCCTAAGGACAATGGGAATCAGCCCCAGCATTTT | CASRPPKDNGNQPQHF
TRBJ2-4 | . | . | TRBV6-5 | TGTGCCAGCAGGGGGCAGGACATTCAGTACTTC | CASRGQDIQYF
TRBJ2-2 | . | . | TRBV6-5 | TGTGCCAGCAGTCAGGAGGGGGGGAACGGGGAGCTGTTTTTT | CASSQEGGNGELFF
TRBJ1-4 | . | TRBD1 | TRBV7-9 | TGTGCCAGCAGCTCGACAGGGGCAGTTGAAAAACTGTTTTTT | CASSSTGAVEKLFF
TRBJ1-2 | . | . | TRBV7-9 | TGTGCCAGCAGCTTAAGTGGCGGCTACACCTTC | CASSLSGGYTF
TRBJ1-4 | . | . | TRBV12-3/TRBV12-4 | TGTGCCAGCGCCTCTCTCGGGGAAAAACTGTTTTTT | CASASLGEKLFF
TRBJ2-5 | few | . | TRBV18 | TGTGCCAGCACGGGGCAAGAGACCCAGTACTTC | CASTGQETQYF
TRBJ2-7 | . | . | TRBV6-1 | TGTGCCAGCAGTGAAGCCCTTTCTGGCGGGGGCCAGTCCTACGAGCAGTACTTC | CASSEALSGGGQSYEQYF
TRBJ1-1 | . | . | TRBV7-2 | TGTGCCAGCAGCTTACGTGGGCTGGGCACTGAAGCTTTCTTT | CASSLRGLGTEAFF
TRBJ2-5 | . | . | TRBV6-2/TRBV6-3 | TGTGCCAGCAGTTACTCCGTGGGCAAACCCCACCAAGAGACCCAGTACTTC | CASSYSVGKPHQETQYF
TRBJ1-5 | . | . | TRBV19 | TGTGCCAGTAAGTGGACAGACAATCAGCCCCAGCATTTT | CASKWTDNQPQHF
TRBJ1-5 | once | . | TRBV4-1 | TGCGCCAGCAGCCAATCGGGTACAATCAGGGCCCAGCATTTT | CASSQSGTIRAQHF
TRBJ2-3 | . | TRBD1 | TRBV18 | TGTGCCAGCTTCCCCACGAGAGGGGGCAAAGATACGCAGTATTTT | CASFPTRGGKDTQYF
TRBJ1-2 | . | . | TRBV6-1 | TGTGCCAGCAGTGACGGGGAACTATATGGCTACACCTTC | CASSDGELYGYTF
TRBJ1-1 | . | . | TRBV20-1 | TGCAGTGCTAGAGGAGAGATAGAAGCTTTCTTT | CSARGEIEAFF
TRBJ2-2 | . | . | TRBV7-6 | TGTGCCAGCAGCTTATGGACTACCCGAGGGGAGCTGTTTTTT | CASSLWTTRGELFF
TRBJ2-2 | . | TRBD1 | TRBV10-3 | TGTGCCATCAGTGAGTCCGAAAGGGGGCCAGTCGACGGGGAGCTGTTTTTT | CAISESERGPVDGELFF
TRBJ1-5 | few | TRBD1 | TRBV28 | TGTGCCAGCAGTTTTGGGGACAGGGAACATCAGCCCCAGCATTTT | CASSFGDREHQPQHF
TRBJ2-7 | . | TRBD1 | TRBV30 | TGTGCCTGGAGTAGGGACAGCACCTACGAGCAGTACTTC | CAWSRDSTYEQYF
TRBJ2-2 | . | . | TRBV10-3 | TGTGCCATCAGTGACCAATGGGGACAACACGGGGAGCTGTTTTTT | CAISDQWGQHGELFF